This is a list of T cell receptor beta chains from one sample in a study of shared clonotypes between healthy human individuals. TCRdb's table, derived via immunoSEQ multiplex PCR, lists solely in-frame clones and lacks some. The sample yields about 1.4 million clones, more than 95% seen once. The sample consisted of naive CD4+ T cells sorted from blood. The receptors derive from a man aged 25 to 40 in good health. CDR3s include the opening cysteine and the closing phenylalanine or tryptophan. D genes are given only for firm matches.

D gene: TRBD1; J gene: TRBJ1-2; V gene: TRBV7-2; CDR3 protein: CASSLDRQGGYGYTF
D gene: TRBD1; J gene: TRBJ2-5; V gene: TRBV7-6; CDR3 protein: CASSQIAGQGLQETQYF
D gene: .; J gene: TRBJ2-7; V gene: TRBV28; CDR3 protein: CASSQPYEQYF
D gene: TRBD1; J gene: TRBJ1-1; V gene: TRBV5-1; CDR3 protein: CASSPDRLNTEAFF
D gene: .; J gene: TRBJ1-5; V gene: TRBV30; CDR3 protein: CAWSDSLNQPQHF
D gene: .; J gene: TRBJ2-1; V gene: TRBV9; CDR3 protein: CASSVDGGLGLGSYNEQFF
D gene: .; J gene: TRBJ2-5; V gene: TRBV27; CDR3 protein: CASSFNGKGGGRETQYF
D gene: .; J gene: TRBJ2-7; V gene: TRBV4-3; CDR3 protein: CASSQVHRGSIHEQYF
D gene: TRBD2; J gene: TRBJ2-1; V gene: TRBV5-4; CDR3 protein: CASSSGLAGGNPYNEQFF
D gene: TRBD2; J gene: TRBJ2-3; V gene: TRBV5-1; CDR3 protein: CASSPRTSGFTDTQYF
D gene: .; J gene: TRBJ1-5; V gene: TRBV2; CDR3 protein: CASSGSLGGNQPQHF
D gene: TRBD1; J gene: TRBJ2-4; V gene: TRBV6-1; CDR3 protein: CASSPGGQGKNIQYF
D gene: TRBD1; J gene: TRBJ2-7; V gene: TRBV2; CDR3 protein: CASTEDRGPYEQYF
D gene: TRBD1; J gene: TRBJ2-7; V gene: TRBV9; CDR3 protein: CASSPGVGQGYEQYF
D gene: .; J gene: TRBJ2-3; V gene: TRBV6-4; CDR3 protein: CASSDRAGDTQYF
D gene: TRBD1; J gene: TRBJ1-5; V gene: TRBV6-5; CDR3 protein: CASRTGTGLNQPQHF
D gene: .; J gene: TRBJ2-7; V gene: TRBV6-1; CDR3 protein: CASRGTSETYEQYF
D gene: TRBD1; J gene: TRBJ2-3; V gene: TRBV20-1; CDR3 protein: CSATQGAGKYF
D gene: TRBD2; J gene: TRBJ2-1; V gene: TRBV4-1; CDR3 protein: CASSPRAGGYNEQFF
D gene: .; J gene: TRBJ2-7; V gene: TRBV18; CDR3 protein: CASSRAGIYEQYF
D gene: .; J gene: TRBJ2-1; V gene: TRBV7-8; CDR3 protein: CASSLFRVVDYNEQFF
D gene: TRBD2; J gene: TRBJ2-2; V gene: TRBV18; CDR3 protein: CASSTTLAGGPTGELFF
D gene: .; J gene: TRBJ2-7; V gene: TRBV5-1; CDR3 protein: CASSLYVSGTTYEQYF
D gene: .; J gene: TRBJ2-3; V gene: TRBV5-1; CDR3 protein: CASSYDGTSTDTQYF
D gene: TRBD1; J gene: TRBJ2-1; V gene: TRBV5-4; CDR3 protein: CASSLTGQILISEQFF
D gene: .; J gene: TRBJ2-1; V gene: TRBV7-9; CDR3 protein: CASSLARDSYNEQFF